This T cell receptor beta chain was observed in a study of beta chain features in type 1 diabetes. Looking at the study overall: There were approximately 100,000,000 sorted cells examined across all samples. Overall study findings and caveats: In all four CD4+ subsets, TCRB CDR3 length was significantly, moderately reduced in type 1 diabetes.

V lost 4 bases and J 12 bases, leaving 16 bases between the germline ends. The CDR3 covers 13 residues. Germline CDR1 is LNHDA and CDR2 is SQIVND (reference sequence). In all sorted populations, purity surpassed 95%. Of the isolated RNA, all was reverse transcribed, and so the sequenced material was expressed TCRB transcripts. Reads from naive, central memory and regulatory T cell samples averaged approximately 3.7 million. Only in-frame clones appear in the TCRdb table, and some are missing; sequencing was by immunoSEQ multiplex PCR. The repertoire holds about 150,000 clones, with 10% as singletons. Details on this clone: Its antigen is undetermined.

This TCR was sampled from a man aged 25 to 40 with type 1 diabetes. Material: central memory CD4+ T cells from blood. The rearrangement uses TRBV19 and TRBJ2-1, with D perhaps matching TRBD2 (5 bases). The CDR3 DNA reads TGTGCCAGTAGTAGCGGCCCCGGGGTAGGGCAGTTCTTC. Translation gives CASSSGPGVGQFF.